Shown below are 22 T cell receptor beta chains from a single sample sequenced in a study of OX40 agonist ivuxolimab in advanced cancers. Clones were read by immunoSEQ multiplex PCR, and TCRdb kept only the in-frame ones, dropping some. Here the sample spans roughly 93,000 clones, roughly nine tenths being singletons. Material: CD4+ or CD8+ T cells sorted from blood, obtained in a trial of the OX40 agonist ivuxolimab. The receptors were sampled from an adult with an advanced solid tumor such as melanoma, head and neck, liver or kidney cancer.

The chain combines TRBV21-1 with TRBJ2-7; no check of the table's D call, TRBD1, against the DNA was made. TRBV21-1 is labeled a pseudogene. The CDR3 covers 15 residues. The CDR3 DNA follows: TGTGCCAGTAGGCGGGACAGGGGCCAACAAGACGAGCAGTACTTC. Amino acids: CASRRDRGQQDEQYF.

The chain carries TRBV10-3 and TRBJ2-4; D gene ambiguous. Germline-derived CDR1 and CDR2 are ENHRY and SYGVKD. This CDR3 region has 16 residues. The V end lost 3 bases, the J end lost 0 bases, and 12 bases lay between the germline ends. CDR3 DNA sequence: TGTGCCATCAGTGAAATAGGTGGTACAGCCAAAAACATTCAGTACTTC. This sequence encodes CAISEIGGTAKNIQYF.

This sequence joins TRBV7-9 and TRBJ1-2; TRBD1 might be the D (5 bases). Germline lookup yields CDR1 SEHNR and CDR2 FQNEAQ (reference sequence). V gave up 1 base and J gave up 4 bases, with 7 bases separating them. This CDR3 is built from 13 residues. CDR3 sequence reads: CASSLGGSYGYTF. The CDR3 DNA is TGTGCCAGCAGCTTAGGGGGGAGCTATGGCTACACCTTC.

V usage is TRBV30 and J usage is TRBJ1-5; the D is unclear. The length of the CDR3 is 12 residues. The V gene's germline CDR1 is GTSNPN and CDR2 SVGIG (reference sequence). The V end lost 7 bases, the J end lost 3 bases, and 10 bases lay between the germline ends. In DNA, the CDR3 is TGTGCCTTCCGGGAGAACAATCAGCCCCAGCATTTT. This gives the protein CAFRENNQPQHF. The full variable domain, completed using reference TRBV30 and TRBJ1-5, is SQTIHQWPATLVQPVGSPLSLECTVEGTSNPNLYWYRQAAGRGLQLLFYSVGIGQISSEVPQNLSASRPQDRQFILSSKKLLLSDSGFYLCAFRENNQPQHFGDGTRLSIL.

The chain has TRBV5-5 and TRBJ2-3; TRBD1 agrees at 7 bases. Per germline, CDR1 SGHKS and CDR2 YYEKEE (reference sequence). CDR3 length: 15 amino acids. With V trimmed by 2 bases and J by 4 bases, 7 bases remained unmatched. This CDR3 reads CASSLGPGGSDTQYF. CDR3 nucleotide sequence: TGTGCCAGCAGCTTAGGGCCAGGGGGATCAGATACGCAGTATTTT. Looking up the rest from reference TRBV5-5 and TRBJ2-3 gives the full variable domain: DAGVTQSPTHLIKTRGQQVTLRCSPISGHKSVSWYQQVLGQGPQFIFQYYEKEERGRGNFPDRFSARQFPNYSSELNVNALLLGDSALYLCASSLGPGGSDTQYFGPGTRLTVL.

This chain connects TRBV20-1 to TRBJ2-3, with D uncertain. The CDR3 totals 11 residues. Trimming removed 1 base at V and 5 bases at J, with 4 bases between. The germline gives CDR1 DFQATT, CDR2 SNEGSKA (reference sequence). The CDR3 DNA reads as TGCAGTGCTAGAGTCCTAGATACGCAGTATTTT. Amino acid sequence: CSARVLDTQYF.

J is TRBJ2-7 and V is TRBV30; D assignment may be TRBD1 or TRBD2 (5 bases each). CDR3 length: 13 residues. The ends were cut back, 2 bases at V and 3 bases at J, with 11 bases in the middle. Per germline, CDR1 GTSNPN and CDR2 SVGIG (reference sequence). DNA for the CDR3: TGTGCCTGGAGTACCGGGACCATCTACGAGCAGTACTTC. Translated: CAWSTGTIYEQYF.

This chain connects TRBV6-6 to TRBJ1-4, with TRBD1 as a possible D gene (5 bases). V was clipped by 4 bases and J by 5 bases, with 11 bases between them. The CDR3 is 14 residues long. Looked up from germline, CDR1 is MNHNY and CDR2 is SVGAGI (reference sequence). The CDR3 nucleotides are TGTGCCAGCAGTTCCCAGGGAAGAAATGAAAAACTGTTTTTT. This encodes CASSSQGRNEKLFF.

The rearrangement links TRBV5-1 to TRBJ2-7; D unresolved. V was clipped by 0 bases and J by 1 base, with 8 bases between them. The CDR3 spans 14 residues. The germline gives CDR1 SGHRS, CDR2 YFSETQ. CDR3 sequence reads: CASSLVQSSYEQYF. DNA of the CDR3: TGCGCCAGCAGCTTGGTTCAGAGTTCCTACGAGCAGTACTTC. Using reference TRBV5-1 and TRBJ2-7 for the parts outside the CDR3, the full variable domain is KAGVTQTPRYLIKTRGQQVTLSCSPISGHRSVSWYQQTPGQGLQFLFEYFSETQRNKGNFPGRFSGRQFSNSRSEMNVSTLELGDSALYLCASSLVQSSYEQYFGPGTRLTVT.

The V gene is TRBV7-3, the J gene TRBJ2-2; D remains unclear. Germline CDR1 and CDR2: SGHTA and FQGTGA. V lost 4 bases to trimming and J lost 4 bases, with 7 bases between them. The CDR3 runs 13 residues. The CDR3 loop is CASSSLLTGELFF. CDR3 nucleotide sequence: TGTGCCAGCAGCTCTCTTCTCACCGGGGAGCTGTTTTTT.

The chain is built from TRBV7-9 and TRBJ1-5; possible D gene TRBD1, 5 bases. This CDR3 has 15 amino acids. Trimming pared 4 bases from V and 6 bases from J, leaving 16 bases between. The germline gives CDR1 SEHNR, CDR2 FQNEAQ (reference sequence). CDR3 bases: TGTGCCAGCAGCTCGCAGGGTAGTAAGGTTCAGCCCCAGCATTTT. This encodes CASSSQGSKVQPQHF.

The chain links TRBV5-4 to TRBJ2-7, with no clear D. The ends were cut back, 0 bases at V and 2 bases at J, with 6 bases in the middle. Germline V gives CDR1 SGHNT, CDR2 YYREEE (reference sequence). The CDR3 is made up of 13 amino acids. CDR3 DNA sequence: TGTGCCAGCAGCTTGGCCGGTACCTACGAGCAGTACTTC. Translating it yields CASSLAGTYEQYF.

V and J are TRBV5-1 and TRBJ1-5; D ambiguous. Germline CDR1 and CDR2: SGHRS and YFSETQ. The V end was cut by 0 bases, the J end by 5 bases, with 6 bases between. The CDR3 loop spans 13 amino acids. CDR3 nucleotides: TGCGCCAGCAGCTTGGACACATATCAGCCCCAGCATTTT. Protein product: CASSLDTYQPQHF.

The CDR3: CARTKSKNIQYF. The CDR3 DNA is TGTGCCAGAACCAAGTCGAAGAACATTCAGTACTTC. The chain employs TRBV5-3 and TRBJ2-4; D is undetermined. TRBV5-3 qualifies as an ORF whose function is uncertain. The CDR3 spans 12 residues. V gave up 6 bases and J gave up 7 bases, with 11 bases separating them.

This sequence joins TRBV6-6 and TRBJ2-3, with 8 positions matching TRBD2. The V and J ends lost 7 bases and 5 bases, in that order; junction bases with no gene match: 11. Germline lookup yields CDR1 MNHNY and CDR2 SVGAGI (reference sequence). CDR3 size: 15 residues. The CDR3 DNA sequence: TGTGCCAGCAATCCCAGCGGGGGACGGGGAGATACGCAGTATTTT. Its protein is CASNPSGGRGDTQYF.

The rearrangement uses TRBV6-5 and TRBJ1-1, with D possibly being TRBD1 (5 bases). This CDR3 contains 11 residues. Trimming stripped 5 bases from V and 6 bases from J, with 7 bases between. Germline assignment: CDR1 MNHEY and CDR2 SVGAGI. This chain's CDR3 is CASSTTAEAFF. The DNA for the CDR3 is TGTGCCAGCAGTACGACAGCTGAAGCTTTCTTT.

This chain links TRBV6-5 with TRBJ1-1; 7 bases are shared with TRBD1. There are 16 residues in the CDR3. The V and J ends lost 0 bases and 3 bases, in that order; junction bases with no gene match: 7. Germline CDR1 and CDR2: MNHEY and SVGAGI. The CDR3 sequence: CASSYSTGLGYTEAFF. CDR3 nucleotide sequence: TGTGCCAGCAGTTACTCGACAGGGTTGGGGTACACTGAAGCTTTCTTT.

The J gene is TRBJ2-7, the V gene TRBV18, with 12 nucleotides matching TRBD2. Unmatched junction bases numbered 12, after V lost 3 bases and J lost 0 bases. Per germline, CDR1 KGHSH and CDR2 LQKENI. The length of the CDR3 is 19 residues. CDR3 DNA sequence: TGTGCCAGCTCACCGTTTCGGCTAGCGGGAGGGCAGAGCTCCTACGAGCAGTACTTC. This translates into CASSPFRLAGGQSSYEQYF.

The chain employs TRBV9 and TRBJ2-4; no firm D call. The CDR3 sequence is 16 residues long. The ends were cut back, 0 bases at V and 5 bases at J, with 15 bases in the middle. Germline V gene sequence: CDR1 SGDLS, CDR2 YYNGEE. DNA of the CDR3: TGTGCCAGCAGCGTAGCCCCGTCGGCCAGCCAAAACATTCAGTACTTC. Amino acid sequence: CASSVAPSASQNIQYF.

The chain is built from TRBV7-2 and TRBJ2-5, with 8 bases lining up with TRBD2. The CDR3 consists of 15 residues. Germline lookup yields CDR1 SGHTA and CDR2 FQGNSA. V dropped 5 bases and J dropped 1; count of bases not matched to a gene: 6. CDR3 in amino acids: CASSRGGTPQETQYF. The CDR3 bases are TGTGCCAGCAGCCGCGGGGGGACCCCCCAAGAGACCCAGTACTTC.

The chain carries TRBV7-9 and TRBJ1-2, with D unclear. In germline, CDR1 is SEHNR, CDR2 FQNEAQ (reference sequence). The V and J ends lost 3 bases and 4 bases respectively, with 9 bases between them. The CDR3 is 13 residues long. This CDR3 is CASSFGGLYGYTF. CDR3 coding DNA: TGTGCCAGCAGCTTCGGCGGACTCTATGGCTACACCTTC. Together with reference TRBV7-9 and TRBJ1-2, the CDR3 gives the full variable domain: DTGVSQNPRHKITKRGQNVTFRCDPISEHNRLYWYRQTLGQGPEFLTYFQNEAQLEKSRLLSDRFSAERPKGSFSTLEIQRTEQGDSAMYLCASSFGGLYGYTFGSGTRLTVV.

The rearrangement joins TRBV5-1 to TRBJ2-2; D is possibly TRBD1 (5 bases). The V end was cut by 0 bases, the J end by 3 bases, with 12 bases between. The germline CDR1 and CDR2 sequences are SGHRS and YFSETQ. This CDR3 has 16 residues. CDR3 sequence: CASSLGSDSYTGELFF. In DNA form, the CDR3 reads TGCGCCAGCAGCTTGGGGAGTGACAGTTACACCGGGGAGCTGTTTTTT.